These T cell receptor beta chains were read from a single sample in a study of blood T cell repertoires in COVID-19. TCRdb keeps only in-frame clones here, not all; method: immunoSEQ multiplex PCR. Of 150,000 to 200,000 clones in the sample, around 80% were seen once. Sequenced sample: peripheral blood. The receptors shown here come from a man between 65 and 85 years old with active or convalescent COVID-19. CDR3s include the opening cysteine and the closing phenylalanine or tryptophan. Each record gives: D gene, V gene, clone size, J gene, CDR3 DNA, CDR3 protein. The D gene is left open where the match is weak. Clone size is given for some rows only: seen once, a few or many times, or a class if the clone is expanded.

d_gene: .; v_gene: TRBV10-1; abundance: .; j_gene: TRBJ2-2; CDR3nt: TGCGCCAGCAGTCGGACTGTTACCGGGGAGCTGTTTTTT; CDR3aa: CASSRTVTGELFF
d_gene: .; v_gene: TRBV6-6; abundance: .; j_gene: TRBJ2-7; CDR3nt: TGTGCCAGCAGTTACTCGACACGCCGGACCTACGAGCAGTACTTC; CDR3aa: CASSYSTRRTYEQYF
d_gene: .; v_gene: TRBV6-1; abundance: .; j_gene: TRBJ2-5; CDR3nt: TGTGCCAGCAGTGAATGGGGCGGAGAGACCCAGTACTTC; CDR3aa: CASSEWGGETQYF
d_gene: .; v_gene: TRBV3-1/TRBV3-2; abundance: .; j_gene: TRBJ2-2; CDR3nt: TGTGCCAGCAGCCAAGCTCAGGCTGGCGGGGAGCTGTTTTTT; CDR3aa: CASSQAQAGGELFF
d_gene: .; v_gene: TRBV6-5; abundance: .; j_gene: TRBJ2-5; CDR3nt: TGTGCCAGCAGTCGACAGGACCAAGAGACCCAGTACTTC; CDR3aa: CASSRQDQETQYF
d_gene: TRBD1; v_gene: TRBV14; abundance: .; j_gene: TRBJ1-2; CDR3nt: TGTGCCAGCAGCCCGTCCCCGGGACAGGGACTTATACGATGGGGCTACACCTTC; CDR3aa: CASSPSPGQGLIRWGYTF
d_gene: .; v_gene: TRBV9; abundance: .; j_gene: TRBJ2-1; CDR3nt: TGTGCCAGCAGCCCAGGTGGTTCCACGAGCTACAATGAGCAGTTCTTC; CDR3aa: CASSPGGSTSYNEQFF
d_gene: .; v_gene: TRBV4-2; abundance: .; j_gene: TRBJ2-5; CDR3nt: TGTGCCAGCAGCCATGCCCGACTGTCCCAAGAGACCCAGTACTTC; CDR3aa: CASSHARLSQETQYF
d_gene: .; v_gene: TRBV10-2; abundance: .; j_gene: TRBJ2-5; CDR3nt: TGCGCCAGCAGTTCGCCTACAGGGATAGGTCAAGAGACCCAGTACTTC; CDR3aa: CASSSPTGIGQETQYF
d_gene: .; v_gene: TRBV10-2; abundance: .; j_gene: TRBJ2-2; CDR3nt: TGCGCCGTCCCTCTACAGGGCCTGAACACCGGGGAGCTGTTTTTT; CDR3aa: CAVPLQGLNTGELFF
d_gene: .; v_gene: TRBV10-3; abundance: .; j_gene: TRBJ2-1; CDR3nt: TGTGCCATCAGTGACCCTGCTCTGGGGCAGCAGTTCTTC; CDR3aa: CAISDPALGQQFF
d_gene: TRBD1; v_gene: TRBV5-4; abundance: few; j_gene: TRBJ2-2; CDR3nt: TGTGCCAGCAGCACTCAACAGGGGCGACTCACCGGGGAGCTGTTTTTT; CDR3aa: CASSTQQGRLTGELFF
d_gene: TRBD1; v_gene: TRBV9; abundance: .; j_gene: TRBJ2-6; CDR3nt: TGTGCCAGCAGCGTAGGACTCGACAGGGAATTCTCTGGGGCCAACGTCCTGACTTTC; CDR3aa: CASSVGLDREFSGANVLTF
d_gene: TRBD1; v_gene: TRBV7-9; abundance: .; j_gene: TRBJ1-2; CDR3nt: TGTGCCAGCAGCTTAGCAACTGGGTCCGGGACAGAGGGCTACACCTTC; CDR3aa: CASSLATGSGTEGYTF
d_gene: .; v_gene: TRBV5-1; abundance: .; j_gene: TRBJ1-1; CDR3nt: TGCGCCAGCAGCTCCCTCGGGACAAAAAACACTGAAGCTTTCTTT; CDR3aa: CASSSLGTKNTEAFF
d_gene: .; v_gene: TRBV3-1/TRBV3-2; abundance: .; j_gene: TRBJ2-7; CDR3nt: TGTGCCAGCAGCCAAGATTCGGTGAGGACACCCTCCTACGAGCAGTACTTC; CDR3aa: CASSQDSVRTPSYEQYF
d_gene: TRBD2; v_gene: TRBV7-6; abundance: .; j_gene: TRBJ2-3; CDR3nt: TGTGCCAGCAGCGGAAGGGAGGGATGGGCAGATACGCAGTATTTT; CDR3aa: CASSGREGWADTQYF
d_gene: TRBD2; v_gene: TRBV6-5; abundance: few; j_gene: TRBJ2-5; CDR3nt: TGTGCCAGCAGACTCAGCGGGAGGCTGAGTGAGACCCAGTACTTC; CDR3aa: CASRLSGRLSETQYF
d_gene: TRBD2; v_gene: TRBV5-1; abundance: .; j_gene: TRBJ2-3; CDR3nt: TGCGCCAGCAGCCAACTAGCGGGCAGCACAGATACGCAGTATTTT; CDR3aa: CASSQLAGSTDTQYF